These T cell receptor beta chains were read from a single sample in a study of shared T cell receptors in the human thymus. Sequenced by immunoSEQ multiplex PCR; TCRdb stores in-frame clones only, minus some. The sample has roughly 660,000 clones, roughly 90% seen once. In addition, the sample was reused for a study of human thymus T cells.

Sequencing was performed on thymocytes. The source of these receptors is a boy in the first two years of life with a congenital heart defect. Each CDR3 is given with its conserved first and last residue. D genes are given only for firm matches. Size is omitted from some rows. Given values are once, few, many or a class for expanded clones.

v_call	d_call	clone_size	j_call	cdr3_aa	cdr3_nt
TRBV4-3	-	once	TRBJ2-7	CASSQRQTYEQYF	TGCGCCAGCAGCCAGCGACAAACCTACGAGCAGTACTTC
TRBV4-1	-	-	TRBJ2-3	CASSLSGLNTDTQYF	TGCGCCAGCAGCCTTTCGGGACTTAACACAGATACGCAGTATTTT
TRBV6-4	TRBD2	-	TRBJ2-3	CASSESSGRAGGGDTQYF	TGTGCCAGCAGTGAATCTAGCGGGAGGGCCGGGGGTGGAGATACGCAGTATTTT
TRBV6-5	TRBD2	-	TRBJ2-7	CASSYLGLAGEQYF	TGTGCCAGCAGTTACTTGGGACTAGCGGGCGAGCAGTACTTC
TRBV4-1	TRBD2	-	TRBJ2-1	CASSQGLLAGGGESPYNEQFF	TGCGCCAGCAGCCAAGGGCTCTTAGCGGGAGGGGGCGAGAGTCCCTACAATGAGCAGTTCTTC
TRBV5-4	-	-	TRBJ2-1	CASSPGGLVGEQFF	TGTGCCAGCAGCCCCGGGGGTTTAGTTGGCGAGCAGTTCTTC
TRBV19	TRBD1	-	TRBJ2-7	CASRPVGTGTYEQYF	TGTGCCAGTAGGCCGGTAGGGACAGGGACCTACGAGCAGTACTTC
TRBV4-1	TRBD1	-	TRBJ2-3	CASSRPFKGGGGDTQYF	TGCGCCAGCAGCCGACCCTTTAAAGGGGGCGGAGGAGATACGCAGTATTTT
TRBV9	TRBD1	-	TRBJ1-4	CASSVGGGGEKLFF	TGTGCCAGCAGCGTAGGAGGGGGCGGTGAAAAACTGTTTTTT
TRBV4-3	TRBD2	-	TRBJ2-5	CASSQDMRRENRETQYF	TGCGCCAGCAGCCAAGATATGCGGCGGGAGAATAGGGAGACCCAGTACTTC
TRBV15	-	-	TRBJ2-3	CATSRRASETKDTQYF	TGTGCCACCAGCAGACGCGCTAGCGAGACGAAAGATACGCAGTATTTT
TRBV30	-	-	TRBJ1-2	CAWSVSRGKGNYGYTF	TGTGCCTGGAGTGTATCCCGGGGGAAGGGCAACTATGGCTACACCTTC
TRBV19	-	once	TRBJ1-5	CASSVNDGQLSNQPQHF	TGTGCCAGTAGCGTTAATGACGGACAGCTGAGCAATCAGCCCCAGCATTTT
TRBV27	TRBD1	-	TRBJ1-5	CASRKTGGGDQPQHF	TGTGCCAGCAGAAAAACAGGGGGAGGGGATCAGCCCCAGCATTTT
TRBV5-6	-	-	TRBJ2-1	CASSPGMRGEKGEQFF	TGTGCCAGCAGCCCCGGAATGAGAGGAGAGAAAGGTGAGCAGTTCTTC
TRBV10-1	-	-	TRBJ2-7	CASSQSKEGYEQYF	TGCGCCAGCAGCCAGAGTAAGGAGGGCTACGAGCAGTACTTC
TRBV15	-	-	TRBJ2-4	CATSPRGAKNIQYF	TGTGCCACCAGCCCCCGGGGAGCCAAAAACATTCAGTACTTC
TRBV4-3	TRBD1	few	TRBJ2-7	CASSQDRDRGIYEQYF	TGCGCCAGCAGCCAAGATAGGGACAGGGGTATCTACGAGCAGTACTTC
TRBV25-1	TRBD1	-	TRBJ2-3	CASSDKGQGGTDTQYF	TGTGCCAGCAGTGATAAGGGACAGGGGGGCACAGATACGCAGTATTTT
TRBV27	TRBD1	-	TRBJ1-5	CASSLGPCTDRCSNQPQHF	TGTGCCAGCAGTTTAGGGCCCTGCACGGACAGGTGTAGCAATCAGCCCCAGCATTTT
TRBV7-2	-	-	TRBJ1-1	CASSLAVKGRMNTEAFF	TGTGCCAGCAGCTTAGCCGTAAAAGGGAGGATGAACACTGAAGCTTTCTTT
TRBV19	-	-	TRBJ1-5	CASSAMRPLSPQHF	TGTGCCAGTAGTGCAATGCGCCCGTTATCGCCCCAGCATTTT
TRBV7-3	-	-	TRBJ2-3	CASSLTGGLVDTQYF	TGTGCCAGCAGCTTAACGGGGGGACTGGTGGATACGCAGTATTTT
TRBV27	-	-	TRBJ1-5	CASSPNHGNQPQHF	TGTGCCAGCAGTCCCAATCATGGCAATCAGCCCCAGCATTTT
TRBV10-1	-	-	TRBJ1-1	CASSALRSPVLNTEAFF	TGCGCCAGCAGTGCTCTTCGTTCACCGGTGCTGAACACTGAAGCTTTCTTT
TRBV7-9	-	-	TRBJ2-3	CASSRTESTDTQYF	TGTGCCAGCAGCCGGACAGAGAGCACAGATACGCAGTATTTT